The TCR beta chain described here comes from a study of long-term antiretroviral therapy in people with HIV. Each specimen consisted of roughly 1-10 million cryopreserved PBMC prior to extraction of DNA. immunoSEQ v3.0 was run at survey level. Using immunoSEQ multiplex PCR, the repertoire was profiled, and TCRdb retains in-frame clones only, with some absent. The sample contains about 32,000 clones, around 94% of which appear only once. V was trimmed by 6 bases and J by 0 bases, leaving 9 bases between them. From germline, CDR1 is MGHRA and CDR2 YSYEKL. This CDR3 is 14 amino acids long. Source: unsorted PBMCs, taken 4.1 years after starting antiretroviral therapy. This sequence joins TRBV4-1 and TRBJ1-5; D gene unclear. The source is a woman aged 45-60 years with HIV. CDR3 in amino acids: CASSEHYSNQPQHF. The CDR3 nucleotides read TGCGCCAGCAGTGAACATTATAGCAATCAGCCCCAGCATTTT.